One sample yielded the 4 T cell receptor beta chains listed below, sequenced in a study of identical twins. TCRdb re-analysed the 5' RACE reads in MiXCR, keeping a single row per CDR3 protein. The data contain about 490,000 distinct CDR3 sequences, about 16% of them singletons. These data were also filed under a second study, of yellow fever vaccine responses in identical twins.

What was sequenced was CD4+ T cells sorted from blood. The receptors come from a woman aged 18-29 years in good health.

J is TRBJ2-1 and V is TRBV24-1; D call uncertain. Germline CDR1 reads KGHDR; CDR2 reads SFDVKD. CDR3 length: 12 residues. Trimming left V 3 bases short and J 9 bases short, with 8 bases between. The CDR3 nucleotides read TGTGCCACCAGTGATCACATGCCTGAGCAGTTCTTC. Its protein product is CATSDHMPEQFF.

The chain carries TRBV15 and TRBJ2-5, with D tentatively TRBD1 (5 bases). This CDR3 spans 13 amino acids. V was shortened by 3 bases and J by 3 bases, with 8 bases between the two germline ends. CDR1 and CDR2 (germline): LNHNV, YYDKDF (reference sequence). This chain's CDR3 is CATSRSREETQYF. Here the CDR3 DNA reads TGTGCCACCAGCAGGTCCAGGGAAGAGACCCAGTACTTC.

V gene TRBV20-1 combines with J gene TRBJ2-1; the match to TRBD2 covers 11 bases. The ends lost 6 bases at V and 15 bases at J; junction bases unmatched: 13. The CDR3 is made up of 13 amino acids. Germline assignment: CDR1 DFQATT and CDR2 SNEGSKA (reference sequence). The CDR3 DNA is TGCAGTGCCCCCGGGGTAGCGGGGGGGCCGCGGTTCTTC. Translated, it gives CSAPGVAGGPRFF.

The V and J genes are TRBV2 and TRBJ1-5; no reliable D call. Germline-derived CDR1 and CDR2 are SNHLY and FYNNEI. The CDR3 loop spans 12 amino acids. V lost 4 bases to trimming and J lost 9 bases, with 10 bases between them. CDR3 in amino acids: CASSGSSGPQHF. In DNA form, the CDR3 reads TGTGCCAGCAGTGGGTCATCGGGGCCCCAGCATTTT.